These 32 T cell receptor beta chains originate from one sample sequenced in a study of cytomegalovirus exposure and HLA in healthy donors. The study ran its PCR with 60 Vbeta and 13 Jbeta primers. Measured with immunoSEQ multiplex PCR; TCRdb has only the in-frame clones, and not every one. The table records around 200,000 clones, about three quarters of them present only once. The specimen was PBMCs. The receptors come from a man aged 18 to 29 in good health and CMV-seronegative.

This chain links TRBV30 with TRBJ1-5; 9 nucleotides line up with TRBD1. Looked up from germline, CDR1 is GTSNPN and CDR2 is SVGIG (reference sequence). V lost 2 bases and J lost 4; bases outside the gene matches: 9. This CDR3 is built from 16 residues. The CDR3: CAWSPRRQGGNQPQHF. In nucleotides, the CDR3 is TGTGCCTGGAGTCCCAGGCGACAGGGGGGAAATCAGCCCCAGCATTTT.

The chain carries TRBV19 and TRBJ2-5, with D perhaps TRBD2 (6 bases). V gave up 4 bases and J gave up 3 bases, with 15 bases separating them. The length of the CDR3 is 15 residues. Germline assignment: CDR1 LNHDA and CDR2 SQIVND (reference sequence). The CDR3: CASSTSGTFEETQYF. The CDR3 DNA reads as TGTGCCAGTAGTACTTCCGGGACTTTCGAAGAGACCCAGTACTTC. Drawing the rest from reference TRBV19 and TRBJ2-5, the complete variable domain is DGGITQSPKYLFRKEGQNVTLSCEQNLNHDAMYWYRQDPGQGLRLIYYSQIVNDFQKGDIAEGYSVSREKKESFPLTVTSAQKNPTAFYLCASSTSGTFEETQYFGPGTRLLVL.

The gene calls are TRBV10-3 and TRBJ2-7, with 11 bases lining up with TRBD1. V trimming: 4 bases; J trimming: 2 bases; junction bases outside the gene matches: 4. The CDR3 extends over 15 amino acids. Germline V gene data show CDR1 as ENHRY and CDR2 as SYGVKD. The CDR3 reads CAISAGGQGAYEQYF. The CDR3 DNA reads TGTGCCATCAGTGCGGGGGGACAGGGGGCCTACGAGCAGTACTTC.

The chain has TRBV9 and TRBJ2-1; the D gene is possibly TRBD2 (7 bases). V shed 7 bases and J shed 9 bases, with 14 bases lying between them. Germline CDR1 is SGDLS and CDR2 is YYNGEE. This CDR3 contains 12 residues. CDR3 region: CASEDRGAEQFF. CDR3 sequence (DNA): TGTGCCAGCGAAGATCGGGGGGCTGAGCAGTTCTTC.

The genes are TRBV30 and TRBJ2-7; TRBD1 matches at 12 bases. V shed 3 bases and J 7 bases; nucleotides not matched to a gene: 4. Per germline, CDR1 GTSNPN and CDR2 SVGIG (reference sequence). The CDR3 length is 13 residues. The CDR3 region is CAWRGQGAGEQYF. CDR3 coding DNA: TGTGCCTGGAGGGGACAGGGGGCTGGAGAGCAGTACTTC.

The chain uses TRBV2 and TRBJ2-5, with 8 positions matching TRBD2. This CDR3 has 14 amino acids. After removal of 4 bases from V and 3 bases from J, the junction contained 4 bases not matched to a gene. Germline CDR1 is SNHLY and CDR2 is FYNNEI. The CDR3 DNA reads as TGTGCCAGCAGTGGACTAGCGAGTAAAGAGACCCAGTACTTC. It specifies CASSGLASKETQYF.

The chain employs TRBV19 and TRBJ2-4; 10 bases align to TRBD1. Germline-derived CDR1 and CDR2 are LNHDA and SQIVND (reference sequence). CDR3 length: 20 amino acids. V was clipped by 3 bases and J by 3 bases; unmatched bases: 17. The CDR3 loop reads CASSIFAGTGVSFVKNIQYF. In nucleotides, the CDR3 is TGTGCCAGTAGTATCTTTGCCGGGACAGGGGTATCCTTCGTCAAAAACATTCAGTACTTC.

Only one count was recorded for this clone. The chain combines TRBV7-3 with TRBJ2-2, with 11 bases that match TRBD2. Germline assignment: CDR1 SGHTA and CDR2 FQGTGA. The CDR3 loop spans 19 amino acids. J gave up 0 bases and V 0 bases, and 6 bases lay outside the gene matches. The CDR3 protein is CASSLTLLAGDSNTGELFF. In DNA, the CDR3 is TGTGCCAGCAGCTTAACGTTACTAGCGGGGGATTCGAACACCGGGGAGCTGTTTTTT.

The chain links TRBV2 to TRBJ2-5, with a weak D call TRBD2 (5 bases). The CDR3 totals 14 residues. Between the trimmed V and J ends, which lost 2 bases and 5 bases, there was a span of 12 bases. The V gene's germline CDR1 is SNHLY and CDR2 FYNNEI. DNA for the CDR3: TGTGCCAGCAGTGAAAGCGGACCTTCGGAGACCCAGTACTTC. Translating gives CASSESGPSETQYF.

DNA of the CDR3: TGTGCCAGCAGCTTATATACCCAGGGTAACTATGGCTACACCTTC. Translated, it gives CASSLYTQGNYGYTF. The chain is built from TRBV7-2 and TRBJ1-2, with a tentative D call TRBD1 (5 bases). The germline V gene has CDR1 SGHTA and CDR2 FQGNSA. Trimming took 2 bases from V and 1 from J, leaving 11 bases between them. The CDR3 loop spans 15 amino acids.

The CDR3 region has the DNA TGTGCCAGCAGGGGGGGGAGGGATCAGCCCCAGCATTTT. Translated, it gives CASRGGRDQPQHF. The chain combines TRBV2 with TRBJ1-5; D possibly corresponds to TRBD1 (5 bases). Germline CDR1 SNHLY, CDR2 FYNNEI. The CDR3 is 13 amino acids. Between the trimmed V and J ends, which lost 6 bases and 5 bases, there was a span of 11 bases.

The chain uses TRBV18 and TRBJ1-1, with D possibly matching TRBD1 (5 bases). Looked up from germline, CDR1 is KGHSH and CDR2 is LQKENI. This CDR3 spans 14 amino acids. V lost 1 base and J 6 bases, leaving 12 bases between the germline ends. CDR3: CASSPLRGMAEAFF. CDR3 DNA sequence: TGTGCCAGCTCACCACTCCGGGGGATGGCTGAAGCTTTCTTT. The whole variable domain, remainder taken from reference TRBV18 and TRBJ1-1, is NAGVMQNPRHLVRRRGQEARLRCSPMKGHSHVYWYRQLPEEGLKFMVYLQKENIIDESGMPKERFSAEFPKEGPSILRIQQVVRGDSAAYFCASSPLRGMAEAFFGQGTRLTVV.

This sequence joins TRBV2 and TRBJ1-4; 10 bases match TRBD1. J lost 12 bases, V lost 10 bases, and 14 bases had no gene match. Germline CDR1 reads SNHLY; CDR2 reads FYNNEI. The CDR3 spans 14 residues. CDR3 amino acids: CATVPGTGDGELFF. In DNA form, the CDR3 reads TGTGCCACAGTTCCCGGGACAGGGGATGGAGAACTGTTTTTT.

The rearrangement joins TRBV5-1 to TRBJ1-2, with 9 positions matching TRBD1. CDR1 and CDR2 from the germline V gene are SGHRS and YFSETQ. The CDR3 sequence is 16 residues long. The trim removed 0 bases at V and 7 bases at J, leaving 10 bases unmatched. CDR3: CASSLASIQGARGYTF. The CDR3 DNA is TGCGCCAGCAGCTTGGCCTCCATACAGGGGGCTCGTGGCTACACCTTC.

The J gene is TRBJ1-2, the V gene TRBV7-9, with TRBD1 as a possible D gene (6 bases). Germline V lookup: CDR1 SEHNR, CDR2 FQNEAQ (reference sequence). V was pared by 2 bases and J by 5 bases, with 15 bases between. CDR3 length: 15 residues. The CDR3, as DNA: TGTGCCAGCAGCTTACCCCAGAACAGGGTGTATGGCTACACCTTC. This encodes CASSLPQNRVYGYTF.

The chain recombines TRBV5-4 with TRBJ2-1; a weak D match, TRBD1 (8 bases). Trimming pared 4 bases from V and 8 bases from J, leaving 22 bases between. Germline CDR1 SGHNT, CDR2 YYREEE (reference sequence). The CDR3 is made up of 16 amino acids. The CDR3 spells CASSPARGDRIHEQFF. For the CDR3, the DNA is TGTGCCAGCAGCCCCGCACGGGGGGACAGGATCCATGAGCAGTTCTTC.

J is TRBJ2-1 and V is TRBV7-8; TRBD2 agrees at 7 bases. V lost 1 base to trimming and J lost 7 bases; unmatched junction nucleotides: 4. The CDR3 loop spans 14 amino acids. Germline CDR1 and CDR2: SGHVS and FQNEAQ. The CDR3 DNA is TGTGCCAGCAGCTTAGGGACTAGTGGGAATGAGCAGTTCTTC. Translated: CASSLGTSGNEQFF.

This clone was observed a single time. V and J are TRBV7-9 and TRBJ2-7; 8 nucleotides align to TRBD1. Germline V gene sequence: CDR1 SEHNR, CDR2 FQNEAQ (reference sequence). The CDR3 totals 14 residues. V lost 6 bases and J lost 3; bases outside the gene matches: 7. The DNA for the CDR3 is TGTGCCAGCAGAAGGACAGGGATCATCTACGAGCAGTACTTC. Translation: CASRRTGIIYEQYF.

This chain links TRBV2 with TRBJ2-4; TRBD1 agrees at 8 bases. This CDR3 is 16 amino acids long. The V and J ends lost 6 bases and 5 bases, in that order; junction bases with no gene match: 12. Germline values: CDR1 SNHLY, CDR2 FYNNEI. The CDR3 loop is CASRDGTGEVENIQYF. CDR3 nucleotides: TGTGCCAGCAGGGATGGGACAGGAGAAGTCGAAAACATTCAGTACTTC.

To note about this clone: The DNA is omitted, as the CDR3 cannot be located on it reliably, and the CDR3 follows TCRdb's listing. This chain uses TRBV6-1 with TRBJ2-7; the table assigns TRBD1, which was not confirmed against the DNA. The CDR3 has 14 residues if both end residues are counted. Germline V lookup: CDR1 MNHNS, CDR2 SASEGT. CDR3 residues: CASILDRVKNEQYF.

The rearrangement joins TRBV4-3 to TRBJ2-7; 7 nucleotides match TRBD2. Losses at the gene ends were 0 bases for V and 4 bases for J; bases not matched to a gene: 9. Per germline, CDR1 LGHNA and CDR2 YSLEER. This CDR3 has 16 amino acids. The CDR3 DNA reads TGCGCCAGCAGCCAAGATGAGGGCGGGGGTTATTACGAGCAGTACTTC. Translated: CASSQDEGGGYYEQYF.

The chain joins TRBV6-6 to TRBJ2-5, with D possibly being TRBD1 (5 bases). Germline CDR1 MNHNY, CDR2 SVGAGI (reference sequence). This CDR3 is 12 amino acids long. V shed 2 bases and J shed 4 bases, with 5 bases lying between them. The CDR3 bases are TGTGCCAGCAGTTACCAGGGAGAGACCCAGTACTTC. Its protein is CASSYQGETQYF.

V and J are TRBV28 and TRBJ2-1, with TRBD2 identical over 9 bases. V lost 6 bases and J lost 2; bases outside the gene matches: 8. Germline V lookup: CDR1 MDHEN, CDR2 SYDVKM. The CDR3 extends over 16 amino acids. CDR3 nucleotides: TGTGCCAGCAGACCGTTTAGCGGGGGACCCTACAATGAGCAGTTCTTC. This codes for CASRPFSGGPYNEQFF.

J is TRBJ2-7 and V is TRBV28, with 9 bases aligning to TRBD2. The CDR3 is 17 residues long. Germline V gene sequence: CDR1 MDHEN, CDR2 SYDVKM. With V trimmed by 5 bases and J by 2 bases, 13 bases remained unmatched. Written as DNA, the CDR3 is TGTGCCAGCAGTCTCATTTCTAGCGGGGCCCAAGCCTACGAGCAGTACTTC. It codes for CASSLISSGAQAYEQYF.

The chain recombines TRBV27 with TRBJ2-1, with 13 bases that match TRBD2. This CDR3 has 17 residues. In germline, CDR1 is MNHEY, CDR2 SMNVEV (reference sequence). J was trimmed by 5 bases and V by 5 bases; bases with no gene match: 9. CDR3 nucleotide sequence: TGTGCCAGCAGTCCCGGGACTAGCGGGAACGAGGACAATGAGCAGTTCTTC. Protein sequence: CASSPGTSGNEDNEQFF.

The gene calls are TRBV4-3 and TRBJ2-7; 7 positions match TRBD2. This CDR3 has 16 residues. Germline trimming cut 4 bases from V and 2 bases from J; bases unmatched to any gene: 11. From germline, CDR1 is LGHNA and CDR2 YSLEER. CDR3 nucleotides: TGCGCCAGCAGCCTCCAAAGCGGGGCCCTTACCTACGAGCAGTACTTC. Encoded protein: CASSLQSGALTYEQYF.

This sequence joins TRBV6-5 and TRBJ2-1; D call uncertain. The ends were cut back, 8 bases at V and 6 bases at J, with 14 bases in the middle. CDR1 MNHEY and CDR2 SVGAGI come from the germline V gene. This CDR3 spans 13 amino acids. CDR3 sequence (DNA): TGTGCCAGCGTAGGTCTAGGATTCAATGAGCAGTTCTTC. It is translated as CASVGLGFNEQFF.

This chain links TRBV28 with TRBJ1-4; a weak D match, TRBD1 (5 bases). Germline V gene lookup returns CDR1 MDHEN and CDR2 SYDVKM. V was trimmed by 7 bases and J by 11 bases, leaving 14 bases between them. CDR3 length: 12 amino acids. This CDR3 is CASKAQGEKLFF. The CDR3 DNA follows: TGTGCCAGCAAAGCGCAGGGTGAGAAACTGTTTTTT.

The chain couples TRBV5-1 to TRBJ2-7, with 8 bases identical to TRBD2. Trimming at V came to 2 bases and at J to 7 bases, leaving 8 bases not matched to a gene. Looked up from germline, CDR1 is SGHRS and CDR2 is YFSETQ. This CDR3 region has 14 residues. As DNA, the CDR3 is TGCGCCAGCAGCTTAGTGGCACTAGCGGAAGAGCAGTACTTC. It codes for CASSLVALAEEQYF.

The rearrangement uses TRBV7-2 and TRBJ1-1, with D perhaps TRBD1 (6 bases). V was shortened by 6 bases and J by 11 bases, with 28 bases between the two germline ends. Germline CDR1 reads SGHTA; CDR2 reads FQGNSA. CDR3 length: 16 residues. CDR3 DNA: TGTGCCAGCAGATATTCCGGATCACAGGGAGAGTTGGACGCTTTCTTT. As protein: CASRYSGSQGELDAFF.

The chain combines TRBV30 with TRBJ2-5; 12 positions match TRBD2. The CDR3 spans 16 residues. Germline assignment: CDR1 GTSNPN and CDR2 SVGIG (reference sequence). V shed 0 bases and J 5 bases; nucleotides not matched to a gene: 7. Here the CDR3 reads CAWSVPSGGAMETQYF. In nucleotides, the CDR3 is TGTGCCTGGAGTGTACCTAGCGGGGGGGCAATGGAGACCCAGTACTTC.

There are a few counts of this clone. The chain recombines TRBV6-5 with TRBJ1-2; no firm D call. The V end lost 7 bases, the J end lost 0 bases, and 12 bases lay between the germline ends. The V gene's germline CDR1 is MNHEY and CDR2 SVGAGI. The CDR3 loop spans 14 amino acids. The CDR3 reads CASTPDYTNYGYTF. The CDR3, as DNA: TGTGCCAGCACCCCAGATTACACTAACTATGGCTACACCTTC.